Listed below are T cell receptor beta chains from one sample, sequenced in a study of blood T cell repertoires in COVID-19. Method: immunoSEQ multiplex PCR; TCRdb's copy keeps in-frame clones and lacks some. This table has 200,000 to 300,000 clones, approximately 83% appearing once. Sequencing input: peripheral blood. These receptors came from a woman in her 30s who had recovered from COVID-19. CDR3s include the opening cysteine and the closing phenylalanine or tryptophan. A D gene is named only where the DNA matches it firmly. Expanded clones get a size class; other rows say once, few or many, or leave the size out.

CDR3: CASRRGQLYYEQFF
DNA: TGTGCCAGCAGGAGGGGACAGTTATACTATGAGCAGTTCTTC
V: TRBV6-5
size: NA
D: TRBD1
J: TRBJ2-1

CDR3: CASSLDGNTEAFF
DNA: TGTGCCAGCAGCCTAGACGGAAACACTGAAGCTTTCTTT
V: TRBV2
size: NA
D: NA
J: TRBJ1-1

CDR3: CASSLTPGIGGYGYTF
DNA: TGTGCCAGCAGTTTAACCCCGGGTATAGGGGGCTATGGCTACACCTTC
V: TRBV27
size: NA
D: NA
J: TRBJ1-2

CDR3: CASSARDRALNTEAFF
DNA: TGTGCCAGCAGCGCCCGGGACAGGGCCTTGAACACTGAAGCTTTCTTT
V: TRBV7-9
size: NA
D: TRBD1
J: TRBJ1-1

CDR3: CASSFIAPGNEKLFF
DNA: TGTGCCAGCAGTTTTATTGCACCGGGGAATGAAAAACTGTTTTTT
V: TRBV27
size: NA
D: NA
J: TRBJ1-4

CDR3: CAISDTFLAGGPIYEQYF
DNA: TGTGCCATCAGTGATACATTTCTAGCGGGGGGGCCTATTTACGAGCAGTACTTC
V: TRBV10-3
size: NA
D: TRBD2
J: TRBJ2-7

CDR3: CASSLGLESGTF
DNA: TGTGCCAGCAGCTTAGGATTGGAATCGGGAACCTTC
V: TRBV7-9
size: NA
D: NA
J: TRBJ1-2

CDR3: CASSERYGETQYF
DNA: TGTGCCAGCAGTGAACGATACGGGGAGACCCAGTACTTC
V: TRBV6-1
size: once
D: NA
J: TRBJ2-5

CDR3: CATSRELRSNEQFF
DNA: TGTGCCACCAGCAGGGAACTCCGGAGCAATGAGCAGTTCTTC
V: TRBV15
size: few
D: NA
J: TRBJ2-1

CDR3: CASSLVSNQPQHF
DNA: TGTGCCAGCAGCTTAGTTTCGAATCAGCCCCAGCATTTT
V: TRBV7-8
size: NA
D: NA
J: TRBJ1-5

CDR3: CASRRGTAASYEQYF
DNA: TGTGCCTCCAGGAGAGGGACAGCCGCCTCCTACGAGCAGTACTTC
V: TRBV19
size: NA
D: TRBD1
J: TRBJ2-7

CDR3: CATEQGTSTEAFF
DNA: TGTGCCACAGAACAGGGGACGAGCACTGAAGCTTTCTTT
V: TRBV24-1
size: NA
D: TRBD1
J: TRBJ1-1

CDR3: CASSETGNQPQHF
DNA: TGCGCCAGCAGCGAGACAGGTAATCAGCCCCAGCATTTT
V: TRBV5-1
size: NA
D: NA
J: TRBJ1-5

CDR3: CASSVGGPGDPREQYF
DNA: TGTGCCAGCAGCGTAGGGGGGCCAGGGGATCCTCGGGAGCAGTACTTC
V: TRBV9
size: NA
D: NA
J: TRBJ2-7

CDR3: CASTSGDRAYYGYTF
DNA: TGTGCCAGTACCTCGGGGGACAGGGCATACTATGGCTACACCTTC
V: TRBV19
size: NA
D: TRBD1
J: TRBJ1-2